These 32 T cell receptor beta chains came from one sample sequenced in a study of response to subunit inactivated influenza vaccine. MiXCR, applied by TCRdb to the RT-PCR reads, yields one record per CDR3 protein. This table has hundreds of thousands of distinct CDR3 sequences, about 15% appearing once. Sequencing used PBMCs from blood, obtained less than 15 days before vaccination. The source is a man in his fifties who received an inactivated influenza vaccine.

This CDR3 reads CASSFRYNEQFF. In DNA form, the CDR3 reads TGCGCCAGCAGCTTCCGTTACAATGAGCAGTTCTTC. This chain uses TRBV5-1 with TRBJ2-1; unclear D gene. The CDR3 has 12 residues. Between the trimmed V and J ends, which lost 2 bases and 4 bases, there was a span of 4 bases. Germline V CDR1 and CDR2: SGHRS, YFSETQ.

The genes are TRBV6-5 and TRBJ2-4; tentatively, D is TRBD2 (6 bases). The V and J ends lost 2 bases and 2 bases respectively, with 13 bases between them. CDR1 and CDR2 from the germline V gene are MNHEY and SVGAGI. The CDR3 is 16 amino acids. CDR3 nucleotides: TGTGCCAGCAGTTACGGAGGGGATGGGTCCAAAAACATTCAGTACTTC. It encodes CASSYGGDGSKNIQYF.

This sequence joins TRBV5-1 and TRBJ2-5; 8 bases are shared with TRBD2. This CDR3 comprises 17 residues. Trimming took 2 bases from V and 3 from J; bases not matched to a gene: 12. CDR1 and CDR2 (germline): SGHRS, YFSETQ. In DNA form, the CDR3 reads TGCGCCAGCAGCTTATCCAGCGGGAGAGAGTGGGAAGAGACCCAGTACTTC. It yields the protein CASSLSSGREWEETQYF.

This clonotype was found a few times. V is TRBV29-1 and J is TRBJ2-2; possibly TRBD1 for D (6 bases). There are 13 residues in the CDR3. CDR1 is SQVTM, CDR2 ANQGSEA, per germline. Trimming cost V 7 bases and J 2 bases, with 11 bases left between them. The CDR3 DNA is TGCAGCGCTGCCAGGGGAAACACCGGGGAGCTGTTTTTT. It specifies CSAARGNTGELFF.

This clonotype was found many times. The rearrangement joins TRBV2 to TRBJ2-7; TRBD1 matches 10 bases. The V gene end was trimmed by 6 bases and the J gene end by 2 bases; junction bases not matched to a gene: 4. This CDR3 comprises 14 residues. Germline values: CDR1 SNHLY, CDR2 FYNNEI. This chain's CDR3 is CASRAGTGAYEQYF. The CDR3 coding sequence is TGTGCCAGCAGGGCCGGGACAGGGGCCTACGAGCAGTACTTC.

This clonotype was recorded at least ten times. The V call is TRBV18, the J call TRBJ2-2; 7 bases line up with TRBD1. J gave up 1 base and V 2 bases, and 4 bases lay outside the gene matches. The CDR3 is made up of 16 amino acids. Germline CDR1 and CDR2: KGHSH and LQKENI. Here the CDR3 DNA reads TGTGCCAGCTCACCAGTGAGACAGGGGAACACCGGGGAGCTGTTTTTT. Translation: CASSPVRQGNTGELFF.

This clonotype was picked up a small number of times. V and J are TRBV12-3 or TRBV12-4 and TRBJ2-5; D gene uncertain. V was shortened by 6 bases and J by 0 bases, with 8 bases between the two germline ends. The CDR3 sequence is 13 residues long. CDR3 DNA sequence: TGTGCCAGCAGATCCGACAACCAAGAGACCCAGTACTTC. Translating gives CASRSDNQETQYF.

The chain couples TRBV15 to TRBJ2-3; the D gene is possibly TRBD1 (5 bases). The germline V and J ends were trimmed by 0 bases and 1 base, with 14 bases remaining between them. Germline assignment: CDR1 LNHNV and CDR2 YYDKDF (reference sequence). The CDR3 covers 17 residues. CDR3 DNA: TGTGCCACCAGCAGAGATTTCGCCAGGGCCCGCACAGATACGCAGTATTTT. It translates to CATSRDFARARTDTQYF.

This chain connects TRBV7-2 to TRBJ1-1; D gene unclear. Germline V lookup: CDR1 SGHTA, CDR2 FQGNSA. The CDR3 covers 14 residues. Trimming left V 1 base short and J 5 bases short, with 11 bases between. CDR3 amino acids: CASSLGSLRTEAFF. DNA of the CDR3: TGTGCCAGCAGCTTAGGAAGCCTCAGAACTGAAGCTTTCTTT.

This chain uses TRBV5-1 with TRBJ1-4; 8 nucleotides match TRBD1. The CDR3 contains 15 residues. V lost 4 bases to trimming and J lost 7 bases; unmatched junction nucleotides: 9. Germline CDR1 and CDR2: SGHRS and YFSETQ. CDR3 bases: TGCGCCAGCAGCATCGGACAGGGAGGGGGTGAAAAACTGTTTTTT. This encodes CASSIGQGGGEKLFF.

This clonotype was seen only a few times. V and J are TRBV9 and TRBJ1-2, with D perhaps matching TRBD1 (5 bases). The germline gives CDR1 SGDLS, CDR2 YYNGEE. This CDR3 spans 17 amino acids. V was clipped by 0 bases and J by 4 bases, with 19 bases between them. This CDR3 reads CASSVVPGGDSSYGYTF. CDR3 in DNA: TGTGCCAGCAGCGTAGTGCCCGGGGGGGATTCGAGCTATGGCTACACCTTC.

This clonotype was seen only a few times. This chain joins TRBV7-2 and TRBJ1-4; D not certain. From germline, CDR1 is SGHTA and CDR2 FQGNSA. The CDR3 has 13 amino acids. V gave up 5 bases and J gave up 6 bases, with 10 bases separating them. The CDR3: CASSSRTYEKLFF. CDR3 nucleotide sequence: TGTGCCAGCAGCAGCAGGACGTATGAAAAACTGTTTTTT. Drawing the rest from reference TRBV7-2 and TRBJ1-4, the complete variable domain is GAGVSQSPSNKVTEKGKDVELRCDPISGHTALYWYRQSLGQGLEFLIYFQGNSAPDKSGLPSDRFSAERTGGSVSTLTIQRTQQEDSAVYLCASSSRTYEKLFFGSGTQLSVL.

This clonotype has more than one count but fewer than ten. The chain recombines TRBV20-1 with TRBJ2-1; 10 bases match TRBD1. Germline CDR1 reads DFQATT; CDR2 reads SNEGSKA (reference sequence). The CDR3 sequence is 16 residues long. The trim removed 0 bases at V and 4 bases at J, leaving 6 bases unmatched. The CDR3 bases are TGCAGTGCTAGAGAAGGGACAGGGGTGGGGTACAATGAGCAGTTCTTC. Its protein product is CSAREGTGVGYNEQFF.

Only a few counts were recorded for this clonotype. V and J are TRBV7-2 and TRBJ2-2; D remains ambiguous. Germline CDR1 is SGHTA and CDR2 is FQGNSA. The CDR3 sequence is 14 residues long. With 4 bases removed from V and 1 base from J, the gap between germline ends came to 7 bases. The CDR3 DNA is TGTGCCAGCAGCTCCACAGAGAACACCGGGGAGCTGTTTTTT. This translates into CASSSTENTGELFF. Using reference TRBV7-2 and TRBJ2-2 for the parts outside the CDR3, the full variable domain is GAGVSQSPSNKVTEKGKDVELRCDPISGHTALYWYRQSLGQGLEFLIYFQGNSAPDKSGLPSDRFSAERTGGSVSTLTIQRTQQEDSAVYLCASSSTENTGELFFGEGSRLTVL.

The gene calls are TRBV5-1 and TRBJ2-1; no firm D call. V lost 0 bases to trimming and J lost 3 bases, with 10 bases between them. From germline, CDR1 is SGHRS and CDR2 YFSETQ. The CDR3 runs to 15 residues. CDR3 coding DNA: TGCGCCAGCAGCTTGGTCGGTGAGCACTACAATGAGCAGTTCTTC. The encoded protein is CASSLVGEHYNEQFF.

J is TRBJ2-1 and V is TRBV19; 8 nucleotides align to TRBD2. This CDR3 is built from 15 residues. The ends lost 1 base at V and 4 bases at J; junction bases unmatched: 3. Per the germline V gene, CDR1 is LNHDA and CDR2 is SQIVND (reference sequence). The CDR3 bases are TGTGCCAGTAGTATAGCGGGAGGGGTATACAATGAGCAGTTCTTC. Translation: CASSIAGGVYNEQFF.

This rearrangement joins TRBV7-9 to TRBJ1-1; D uncertain. The V gene's germline CDR1 is SEHNR and CDR2 FQNEAQ (reference sequence). Trimming removed 2 bases from V and 8 bases from J, with 12 bases in between. The CDR3 extends over 13 amino acids. DNA of the CDR3: TGTGCCAGCAGCTTAATTGGCAGTGCAGAAGCTTTCTTT. This gives the protein CASSLIGSAEAFF.

This clonotype came up a few times. This chain connects TRBV18 to TRBJ2-2; D remains unclear. The CDR3 loop spans 13 amino acids. Germline CDR1 reads KGHSH; CDR2 reads LQKENI. V gave up 4 bases and J gave up 6 bases, with 9 bases separating them. CDR3 loop: CASSLDIPGELFF. In DNA, the CDR3 is TGTGCCAGCTCACTTGATATACCCGGGGAGCTGTTTTTT.

This clonotype was counted a few times. This chain joins TRBV30 and TRBJ2-5; TRBD1 agrees at 9 bases. The length of the CDR3 is 15 residues. CDR1 and CDR2 (germline): GTSNPN, SVGIG (reference sequence). J gave up 5 bases and V 7 bases, and 14 bases lay outside the gene matches. The CDR3 bases are TGTGCCTTCGGACAGGGGTTACGGAGGCCGGAGACCCAGTACTTC. This translates into CAFGQGLRRPETQYF.

This clonotype was found many times. The chain recombines TRBV9 with TRBJ2-2, with 7 positions matching TRBD2. From germline, CDR1 is SGDLS and CDR2 YYNGEE. The CDR3 runs to 15 residues. The ends lost 5 bases at V and 0 bases at J; junction bases unmatched: 4. The CDR3 protein is CASSPRGANTGELFF. Here the CDR3 DNA reads TGTGCCAGCAGTCCACGGGGGGCGAACACCGGGGAGCTGTTTTTT.

J is TRBJ2-3 and V is TRBV19; D tentatively reads TRBD1 or TRBD2 (5 bases each). Trimming stripped 8 bases from V and 7 bases from J, with 16 bases between. Germline loops: CDR1 LNHDA, CDR2 SQIVND (reference sequence). The CDR3 contains 13 residues. The CDR3 reads CASGGQGLNTQYF. The CDR3 bases are TGTGCCAGTGGGGGTCAGGGCTTGAATACGCAGTATTTT.

This clonotype was counted only a few times. The chain joins TRBV28 to TRBJ2-1; the match to TRBD1 covers 9 bases. This CDR3 contains 15 residues. V lost 7 bases to trimming and J lost 7 bases; unmatched junction nucleotides: 11. The germline gives CDR1 MDHEN, CDR2 SYDVKM. The CDR3 sequence is CASTAPGQGNNEQFF. CDR3 nucleotide sequence: TGTGCCAGCACCGCTCCGGGACAGGGTAATAATGAGCAGTTCTTC.

J is TRBJ1-1 and V is TRBV20-1; D is possibly TRBD1 (5 bases). V was pared by 6 bases and J by 8 bases, with 10 bases between. Germline V lookup: CDR1 DFQATT, CDR2 SNEGSKA (reference sequence). The CDR3 is made up of 10 amino acids. CDR3: CSASRDEAFF. CDR3 DNA sequence: TGCAGTGCCAGCCGGGACGAAGCTTTCTTT.

This sequence joins TRBV6-6 and TRBJ2-3, with a weak D call TRBD2 (5 bases). CDR3 length equals 12 residues. The germline V and J ends were trimmed by 2 bases and 11 bases, with 11 bases remaining between them. Per germline, CDR1 MNHNY and CDR2 SVGAGI (reference sequence). The CDR3: CASSYVDYLQYF. The CDR3 bases are TGTGCCAGCAGTTACGTCGACTACTTGCAGTATTTT.

The rearrangement uses TRBV2 and TRBJ2-2, with TRBD1 identical over 7 bases. V gave up 6 bases and J gave up 4 bases; unmatched junction bases: 8. The CDR3 consists of 15 residues. Germline lookup yields CDR1 SNHLY and CDR2 FYNNEI. DNA of the CDR3: TGTGCCAGCAGCGACAGGGAACGGGTCACCGGGGAGCTGTTTTTT. It yields the protein CASSDRERVTGELFF.

This clonotype occurred a few times. This rearrangement joins TRBV6-5 to TRBJ2-1; TRBD2 agrees at 8 bases. The germline V gene has CDR1 MNHEY and CDR2 SVGAGI. J lost 0 bases, V lost 0 bases, and 1 base had no gene match. This CDR3 is built from 16 residues. CDR3 DNA sequence: TGTGCCAGCAGTTACTCGAGCGGGAGCTCCTACAATGAGCAGTTCTTC. Protein product: CASSYSSGSSYNEQFF.

The J gene is TRBJ1-4, the V gene TRBV4-1; TRBD1 aligns across 9 bases. The CDR3 loop spans 15 amino acids. The V gene end was trimmed by 2 bases and the J gene end by 5 bases; junction bases not matched to a gene: 3. CDR1 MGHRA and CDR2 YSYEKL come from the germline V gene. The CDR3 DNA reads TGCGCCAGCAGCCAACCCGGGACAGGGAATGAAAAACTGTTTTTT. Protein product: CASSQPGTGNEKLFF.

The chain is built from TRBV12-3 or TRBV12-4 and TRBJ1-3, with 10 bases matching TRBD1. Losses at the gene ends were 6 bases for V and 4 bases for J; bases not matched to a gene: 12. CDR3 length equals 17 residues. The CDR3 coding sequence is TGTGCCAGCAGCTCCCGTAGGACAGGGGGAACAGGAAACACCATATATTTT. It codes for CASSSRRTGGTGNTIYF.

The rearrangement uses TRBV6-2 or TRBV6-3 and TRBJ2-7, with D possibly being TRBD1 (6 bases). Germline-derived CDR1 and CDR2 are MNHEY and SVGEGT. The CDR3 is 15 residues long. Deletions cut 1 base from V and 0 bases from J, with 10 bases between. The CDR3 loop reads CASSYLAGVSYEQYF. Here the CDR3 DNA reads TGTGCCAGCAGTTACTTGGCAGGGGTCTCCTACGAGCAGTACTTC.

This chain connects TRBV20-1 to TRBJ2-3; TRBD2 agrees at 8 bases. Germline CDR1 and CDR2: DFQATT and SNEGSKA (reference sequence). The V segment lost 3 bases and the J segment 6 bases; nucleotides outside the gene matches: 5. The CDR3 runs to 13 residues. In nucleotides, the CDR3 is TGCAGTGCTAGCCGACTAGCGAGGGATACGCAGTATTTT. Its translation: CSASRLARDTQYF.

This sequence joins TRBV19 and TRBJ2-1, with D perhaps matching TRBD1 or TRBD2 (5 bases each). V lost 8 bases and J lost 2, with 16 bases in between. The CDR3 is 15 residues long. Germline assignment: CDR1 LNHDA and CDR2 SQIVND (reference sequence). CDR3 nucleotide sequence: TGTGCCAGTTCGGGGACCAAGCTCCCCTACAATGAGCAGTTCTTC. This gives the protein CASSGTKLPYNEQFF.

A few counts support this clonotype. The gene calls are TRBV5-1 and TRBJ2-7; TRBD2 aligns across 11 bases. The CDR3 has 16 amino acids. Germline trimming cut 3 bases from V and 2 bases from J; bases unmatched to any gene: 7. The germline CDR1 and CDR2 sequences are SGHRS and YFSETQ. CDR3 DNA sequence: TGCGCCAGCAGCTCGGGGTTTAGCGGGGGGGCCTACGAGCAGTACTTC. The encoded protein is CASSSGFSGGAYEQYF.